The 2 T cell receptor beta chains given below trace back to one sample, sequenced in a study of blood T cell repertoires in COVID-19. This table comes from immunoSEQ multiplex PCR, and its TCRdb copy is limited to in-frame clones, with some not included. Of 200,000 to 300,000 clones in the sample, about 86% were seen once. Sequenced input: peripheral blood. Receptor source: a woman aged 80 or over with acute or convalescent COVID-19.

This CDR3 is CAIGQGQNSPLHF. CDR3 sequence (DNA): TGTGCCATCGGACAGGGGCAGAATTCACCCCTCCACTTT. The J gene is TRBJ1-6, the V gene TRBV10-3; TRBD1 aligns across 9 bases. The CDR3 runs to 13 residues. V shed 8 bases, J shed 7 bases, and the junction held 3 bases outside the gene matches. Germline loops: CDR1 ENHRY, CDR2 SYGVKD.

The chain uses TRBV5-1 and TRBJ1-1, with 7 bases aligning to TRBD1. V was pared by 6 bases and J by 5 bases, with 7 bases of the junction left unmatched. The CDR3 has 13 amino acids. Germline V gene data show CDR1 as SGHRS and CDR2 as YFSETQ. Written as DNA, the CDR3 is TGCGCCAGCATGGAGGGGGCAAGGACTGAAGCTTTCTTT. Protein: CASMEGARTEAFF.